A selection of T cell receptor beta chains follows, all from one sample in a study of T cells in Graves' hyperthyroidism and ophthalmopathy. TCRdb called the multiplex PCR reads again in MiXCR, with one record for every CDR3 protein. The data contain hundreds of thousands of distinct CDR3 sequences, 12% to 15% of them singletons. The source material was blood. These receptor sequences come from a woman aged 18-29 years with Graves' hyperthyroidism. Each CDR3 is given with its conserved first and last residue. The D gene is left open where the match is weak. Some rows mark clone size as missing; the rest say once, few, many or name a class of expanded clone.

J | V | size | D | CDR3 | DNA
TRBJ1-5 | TRBV18 | many | TRBD1 | CASSPTGATDQPQHF | TGTGCCAGCTCACCAACAGGGGCCACCGATCAGCCCCAGCATTTT
TRBJ1-5 | TRBV7-9 | few | . | CASSLGGEPQHF | TGTGCCAGCAGCTTAGGGGGTGAGCCCCAGCATTTT
TRBJ1-5 | TRBV2 | many | TRBD1 | CASSEGQGYQSQHF | TGTGCCAGCAGTGAGGGACAGGGTTATCAGTCCCAGCATTTT
TRBJ2-1 | TRBV6-1 | many | . | CASTGRGSYNEQFF | TGTGCCAGCACCGGGAGAGGTTCCTACAATGAGCAGTTCTTC
TRBJ2-7 | TRBV7-3 | many | . | CASSVGPEETYEQYF | TGTGCCAGCAGCGTCGGGCCGGAGGAAACCTACGAGCAGTACTTC
TRBJ2-7 | TRBV5-1 | . | . | CASSSLRDGPYEQYF | TGCGCCAGCAGCTCCCTCCGGGACGGCCCCTACGAGCAGTACTTC
TRBJ2-7 | TRBV4-2 | . | . | CASSRRGSTRDEQYF | TGTGCCAGCAGCCGGAGGGGTTCTACTAGGGACGAGCAGTACTTC
TRBJ2-7 | TRBV27 | few | TRBD1 | CASSIGTGHEQYF | TGTGCCAGCAGCATTGGGACAGGTCACGAGCAGTACTTC
TRBJ2-5 | TRBV10-3 | few | TRBD1 | CAIKGTDQETQYF | TGTGCCATCAAGGGGACAGACCAAGAGACCCAGTACTTC
TRBJ2-7 | TRBV20-1 | many | . | CSARDFRSVSYEQYF | TGCAGTGCTAGAGATTTTCGGAGCGTCTCCTACGAGCAGTACTTC
TRBJ2-1 | TRBV12-3/TRBV12-4 | many | . | CASSLLAKYNEQFF | TGTGCCAGCAGTTTACTGGCGAAATACAATGAGCAGTTCTTC
TRBJ2-4 | TRBV7-2 | few | . | CASSPSLVLAKNIQYF | TGTGCCAGCAGCCCGAGCCTAGTACTAGCCAAAAACATTCAGTACTTC
TRBJ2-3 | TRBV2 | many | . | CASSRDSTDTQYF | TGTGCCAGCAGTCGGGACAGCACAGATACGCAGTATTTT
TRBJ1-5 | TRBV27 | . | . | CASSSQGSSNQPQHF | TGTGCCAGCAGTTCGCAGGGTAGTAGCAATCAGCCCCAGCATTTT